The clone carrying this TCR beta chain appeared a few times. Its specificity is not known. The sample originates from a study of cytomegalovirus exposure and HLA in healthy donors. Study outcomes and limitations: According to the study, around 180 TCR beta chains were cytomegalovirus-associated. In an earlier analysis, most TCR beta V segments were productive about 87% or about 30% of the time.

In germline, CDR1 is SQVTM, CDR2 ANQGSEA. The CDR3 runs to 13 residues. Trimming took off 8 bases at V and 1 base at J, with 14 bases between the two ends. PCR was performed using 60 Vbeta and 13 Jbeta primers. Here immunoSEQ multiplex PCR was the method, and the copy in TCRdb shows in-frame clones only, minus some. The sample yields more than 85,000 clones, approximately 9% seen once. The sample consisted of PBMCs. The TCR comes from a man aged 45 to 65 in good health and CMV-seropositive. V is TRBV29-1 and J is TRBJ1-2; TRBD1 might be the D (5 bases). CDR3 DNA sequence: TGCAGCTGCCTGGGGGGAAATAACTATGGCTACACCTTC. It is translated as CSCLGGNNYGYTF. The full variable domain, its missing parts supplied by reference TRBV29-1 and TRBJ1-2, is SAVISQKPSRDICQRGTSLTIQCQVDSQVTMMFWYRQQPGQSLTLIATANQGSEATYESGFVIDKFPISRPNLTFSTLTVSNMSPEDSSIYLCSCLGGNNYGYTFGSGTRLTVV.